This T cell receptor (beta chain) was captured by sequencing in a study of shared clonotypes between healthy human individuals. In the authors' workflow: Without quality scores, immunoSEQ junctional reads could not be filtered like full-length reads. Libraries were prepared by immunoSEQ multiplex PCR; TCRdb keeps only in-frame clonotypes and omits some of them. That table gives V, J and clone size, and the DNA gave D and trimming. The sample lists 2,500,000 or so clones; roughly 92% were seen once. In germline, CDR1 is MGHRA, CDR2 YSYEKL. The CDR3 consists of 13 residues. Trimming took 4 bases from V and 5 from J, leaving 11 bases between them.

The receptor was isolated from a man between 18 and 29 years old in good health. The rearrangement links TRBV4-1 to TRBJ1-2, with a possible D match to TRBD1 (6 bases). Sample: naive CD4+ T cells sorted from blood. Subset in this sample: CD45RA+ positively selected. The CDR3, as DNA: TGCGCCAGCAGCCCGAACAGGGAATATGGCTACACCTTC. This gives the protein CASSPNREYGYTF.